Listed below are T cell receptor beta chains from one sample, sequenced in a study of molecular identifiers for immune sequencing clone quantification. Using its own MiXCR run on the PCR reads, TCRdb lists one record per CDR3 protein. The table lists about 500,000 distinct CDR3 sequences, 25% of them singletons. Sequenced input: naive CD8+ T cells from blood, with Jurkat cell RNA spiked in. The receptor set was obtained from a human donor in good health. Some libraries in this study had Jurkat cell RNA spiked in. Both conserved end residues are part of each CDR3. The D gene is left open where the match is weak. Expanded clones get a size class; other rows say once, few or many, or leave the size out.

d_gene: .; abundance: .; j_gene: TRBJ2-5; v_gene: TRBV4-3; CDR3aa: CASSQDTGWETQYF; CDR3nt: TGCGCCAGCAGCCAAGATACAGGGTGGGAGACCCAGTACTTC
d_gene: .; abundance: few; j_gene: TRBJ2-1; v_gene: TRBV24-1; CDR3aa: CATSERGWGGQQPQSSYNEQFF; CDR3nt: TGTGCCACCAGTGAGCGGGGTTGGGGCGGCCAACAACCCCAGAGCTCCTACAATGAGCAGTTCTTC
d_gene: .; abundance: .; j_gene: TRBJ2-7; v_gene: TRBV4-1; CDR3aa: CASSHASPGDYEQYF; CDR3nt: TGCGCCAGCAGCCATGCTTCGCCCGGGGACTACGAGCAGTACTTC
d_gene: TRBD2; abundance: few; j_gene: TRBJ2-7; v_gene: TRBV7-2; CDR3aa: CASSYRTSGAYEQYF; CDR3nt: TGTGCCAGCAGCTACCGGACTAGCGGGGCCTACGAGCAGTACTTC
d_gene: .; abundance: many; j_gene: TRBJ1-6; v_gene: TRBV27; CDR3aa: CASSFQGRNSPLHF; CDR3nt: TGTGCCAGCAGTTTTCAGGGGAGAAATTCACCCCTCCACTTT
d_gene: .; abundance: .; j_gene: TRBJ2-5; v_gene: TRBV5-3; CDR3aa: CSSSLSETQYF; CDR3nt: TGTTCCAGCAGCTTGTCCGAGACCCAGTACTTC
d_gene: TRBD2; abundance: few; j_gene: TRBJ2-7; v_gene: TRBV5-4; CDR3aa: CASSLVPSGGYEQYF; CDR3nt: TGTGCCAGCAGCTTGGTCCCTAGCGGGGGCTACGAGCAGTACTTC
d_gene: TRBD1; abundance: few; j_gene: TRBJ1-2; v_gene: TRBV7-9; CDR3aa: CASSPSGDRSFGYTF; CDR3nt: TGTGCCAGCAGCCCCTCAGGGGACAGAAGCTTTGGCTACACCTTC
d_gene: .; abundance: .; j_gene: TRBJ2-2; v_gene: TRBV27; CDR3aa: CASSLTINTGELFF; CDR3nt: TGTGCCAGCAGTCTCACGATTAACACCGGGGAGCTGTTTTTT
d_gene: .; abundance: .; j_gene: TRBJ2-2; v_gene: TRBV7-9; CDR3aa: CASRVTGELFF; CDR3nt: TGTGCCTCCCGGGTGACCGGGGAGCTGTTTTTT
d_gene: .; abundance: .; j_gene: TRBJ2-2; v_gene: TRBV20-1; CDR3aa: CSARDWMTGELFF; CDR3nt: TGCAGTGCTCGGGACTGGATGACCGGGGAGCTGTTTTTT
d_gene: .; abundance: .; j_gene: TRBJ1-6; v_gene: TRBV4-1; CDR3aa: CASSQVPTTQNNSPPHF; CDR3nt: TGCGCCAGCAGCCAAGTCCCCACGACACAAAATAATTCACCCCCCCACTTT
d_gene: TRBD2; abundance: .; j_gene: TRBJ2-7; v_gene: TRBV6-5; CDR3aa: CASSYYGGGYEQYF; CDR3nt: TGTGCCAGCAGTTACTATGGGGGAGGGTACGAGCAGTACTTC
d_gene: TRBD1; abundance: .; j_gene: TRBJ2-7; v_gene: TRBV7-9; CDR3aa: CASSLGTGINEQYF; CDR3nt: TGTGCCAGCAGCCTCGGGACAGGCATCAACGAGCAGTACTTC
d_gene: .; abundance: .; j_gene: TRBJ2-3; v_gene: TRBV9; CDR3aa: CASSVEDGGGLTDTQYF; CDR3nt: TGTGCCAGCAGCGTAGAAGATGGGGGGGGCCTCACAGATACGCAGTATTTT
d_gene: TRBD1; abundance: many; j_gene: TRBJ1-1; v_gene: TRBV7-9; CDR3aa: CASSLARTGGPQNTEAFF; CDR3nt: TGTGCCAGCAGCTTAGCTCGGACAGGGGGCCCTCAGAACACTGAAGCTTTCTTT
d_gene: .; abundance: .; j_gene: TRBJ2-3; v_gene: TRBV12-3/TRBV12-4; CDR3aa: CASSQGLTDTRYF; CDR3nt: TGTGCCAGCAGTCAGGGCCTCACAGATACGCGGTATTTT
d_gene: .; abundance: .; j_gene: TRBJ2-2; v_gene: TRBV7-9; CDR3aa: CASRHPRDRWTGELFF; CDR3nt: TGTGCCAGCAGACACCCCCGCGACAGGTGGACCGGGGAGCTGTTTTTT
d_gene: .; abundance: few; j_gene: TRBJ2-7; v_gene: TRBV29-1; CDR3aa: CSDKVGGKAAYEQYF; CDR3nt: TGCAGCGATAAAGTTGGCGGAAAGGCAGCCTACGAGCAGTACTTC
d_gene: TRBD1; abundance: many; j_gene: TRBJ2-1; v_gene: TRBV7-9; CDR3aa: CASSPLDRSRVDEQFF; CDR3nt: TGTGCCAGCAGCCCCCTGGACAGGTCCCGGGTCGATGAGCAGTTCTTC
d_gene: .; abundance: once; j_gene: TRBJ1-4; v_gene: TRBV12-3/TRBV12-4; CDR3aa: CASSLVQIEELLFF; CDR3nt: TGTGCCAGCAGTTTAGTCCAGATTGAGGAATTACTGTTTTTT
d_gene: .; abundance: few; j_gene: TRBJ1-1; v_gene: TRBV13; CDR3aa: CASSSVINTEAFF; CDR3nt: TGTGCCAGCAGCTCAGTTATTAACACTGAAGCTTTCTTT
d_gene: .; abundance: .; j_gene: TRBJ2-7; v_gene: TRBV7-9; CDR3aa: CASSLSPPGAYEQYF; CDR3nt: TGTGCCAGCAGCTTAAGTCCCCCCGGGGCCTACGAGCAGTACTTC
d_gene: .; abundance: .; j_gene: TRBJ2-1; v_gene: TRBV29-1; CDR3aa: CSVQGLRGVNEQFF; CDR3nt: TGCAGCGTACAGGGCCTCCGTGGTGTGAATGAGCAGTTCTTC
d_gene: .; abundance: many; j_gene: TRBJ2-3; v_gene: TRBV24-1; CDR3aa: CATSDSGDLGPDTQYF; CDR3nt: TGTGCCACCAGTGATTCCGGGGACCTGGGCCCAGATACGCAGTATTTT
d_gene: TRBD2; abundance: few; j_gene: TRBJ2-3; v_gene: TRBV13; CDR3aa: CASSLEGGGKDTQYF; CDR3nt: TGTGCCAGCAGCTTAGAGGGCGGGGGAAAAGATACGCAGTATTTT
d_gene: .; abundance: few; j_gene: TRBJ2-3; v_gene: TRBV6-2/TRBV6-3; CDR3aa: CASSPWTDTQYF; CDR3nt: TGTGCCAGCAGTCCTTGGACAGATACGCAGTATTTT
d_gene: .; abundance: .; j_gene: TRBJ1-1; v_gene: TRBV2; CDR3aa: CASSASLRLTEAFF; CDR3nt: TGTGCCAGCAGTGCTTCTCTTAGGTTGACTGAAGCTTTCTTT
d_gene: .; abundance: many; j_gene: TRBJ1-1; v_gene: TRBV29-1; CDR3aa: CSVVGNNPEAFF; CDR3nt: TGCAGCGTTGTAGGTAACAATCCTGAAGCTTTCTTT
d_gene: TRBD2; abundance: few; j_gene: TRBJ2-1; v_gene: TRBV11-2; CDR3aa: CASSYSGSREDEQFF; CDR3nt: TGTGCCAGCAGCTATAGCGGGAGTAGAGAGGATGAGCAGTTCTTC
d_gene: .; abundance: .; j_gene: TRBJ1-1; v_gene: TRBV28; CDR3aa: CASSQTGLGDTEAFF; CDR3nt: TGTGCCAGCAGTCAAACGGGACTGGGTGACACTGAAGCTTTCTTT
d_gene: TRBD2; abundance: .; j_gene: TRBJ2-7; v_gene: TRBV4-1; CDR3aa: CASSQDPGTSGYDQYF; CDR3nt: TGCGCCAGCAGCCAAGACCCCGGGACTAGCGGCTACGATCAGTACTTC
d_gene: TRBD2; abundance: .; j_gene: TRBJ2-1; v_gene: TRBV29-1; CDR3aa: CSVGPGTSGRAGSNEQFF; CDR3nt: TGCAGCGTAGGCCCGGGAACTAGCGGGAGGGCAGGGAGTAATGAGCAGTTCTTC
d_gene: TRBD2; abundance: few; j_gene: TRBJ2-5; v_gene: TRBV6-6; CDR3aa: CASGYGSGGHQETQYF; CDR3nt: TGTGCCAGCGGTTACGGGAGCGGGGGGCACCAAGAGACCCAGTACTTC
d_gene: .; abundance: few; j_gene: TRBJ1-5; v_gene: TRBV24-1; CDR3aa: CATSESDGTYSNQPQHF; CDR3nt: TGTGCCACCAGTGAATCGGACGGGACCTATAGCAATCAGCCCCAGCATTTT
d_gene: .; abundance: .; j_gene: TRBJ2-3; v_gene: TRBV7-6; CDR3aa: CASSLGLTGSGTDTQYF; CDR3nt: TGTGCCAGCAGCTTAGGTTTAACCGGCTCGGGCACAGATACGCAGTATTTT
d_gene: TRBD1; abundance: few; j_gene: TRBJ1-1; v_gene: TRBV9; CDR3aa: CASSVAGGARTEAFF; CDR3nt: TGTGCCAGCAGCGTAGCAGGGGGCGCACGAACTGAAGCTTTCTTT
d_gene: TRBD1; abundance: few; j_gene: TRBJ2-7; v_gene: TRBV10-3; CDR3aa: CAISESQGAYEQYF; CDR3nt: TGTGCCATCAGTGAGTCACAGGGGGCCTACGAGCAGTACTTC